Presented here are 22 T cell receptor beta chains from one specimen sequenced in a study of T cells after yellow fever vaccination. In TCRdb, the 5' RACE reads were re-called with MiXCR into one record per CDR3 protein. The data show 110,000 or so distinct CDR3 sequences, 7.2% seen once. The sequencing here drew on CD4+ T cells sorted from PBMCs, taken more than 40 days after the first yellow fever vaccination. Every receptor here comes from a man between 18 and 35 years old who received the YFV17D yellow fever vaccine.

This clonotype was counted ten times or more. This chain uses TRBV12-3 or TRBV12-4 with TRBJ2-5, with D unclear. V shed 5 bases and J shed 5 bases, with 9 bases lying between them. This CDR3 has 12 residues. The CDR3 nucleotides read TGTGCCAGCAGTGAGATAGGCGAGACCCAGTACTTC. Residues: CASSEIGETQYF.

This clonotype occurred many times. The chain joins TRBV12-3 or TRBV12-4 to TRBJ1-2, with unresolved D. This CDR3 spans 13 amino acids. The ends were cut back, 3 bases at V and 8 bases at J, with 13 bases in the middle. The CDR3, as DNA: TGTGCCAGCAGTTTGTCCGAGAGAGAAGGCTACACCTTC. This gives the protein CASSLSEREGYTF.

The V call is TRBV11-2, the J call TRBJ2-3, with 12 bases lining up with TRBD2. Trimming at V came to 5 bases and at J to 1 base, leaving 4 bases not matched to a gene. There are 16 residues in the CDR3. Per the germline V gene, CDR1 is SGHAT and CDR2 is FQNNGV. This CDR3 reads CASSRLAGDGTDTQYF. CDR3 nucleotides: TGTGCCAGCAGCCGACTAGCGGGGGACGGCACAGATACGCAGTATTTT. The whole variable domain, remainder taken from reference TRBV11-2 and TRBJ2-3, is EAGVAQSPRYKIIEKRQSVAFWCNPISGHATLYWYQQILGQGPKLLIQFQNNGVVDDSQLPKDRFSAERLKGVDSTLKIQPAKLEDSAVYLCASSRLAGDGTDTQYFGPGTRLTVL.

This clonotype was detected many times. The CDR3 protein is CASGRRFLGTQVPDTQYF. In nucleotides, the CDR3 is TGTGCTAGTGGCCGCAGGTTCCTGGGGACACAAGTCCCAGATACGCAGTATTTT. V usage is TRBV12-5 and J usage is TRBJ2-3; tentative D call: TRBD1 (6 bases). V was trimmed by 6 bases and J by 4 bases, leaving 26 bases between them. Per germline, CDR1 LGHNT and CDR2 FRNRAP. The CDR3 covers 18 residues.

This clonotype came up a few times. This chain connects TRBV7-2 to TRBJ1-6, with TRBD1 identical over 8 bases. The length of the CDR3 is 15 residues. J was trimmed by 2 bases and V by 11 bases; bases with no gene match: 8. From germline, CDR1 is SGHTA and CDR2 FQGNSA. The CDR3 region has the DNA TGTGCCGCCTCAGGGGGCGCAACCTATAATTCACCCCTCCACTTT. Encoded protein: CAASGGATYNSPLHF.

This clonotype was seen many times. This chain links TRBV5-8 with TRBJ2-7, with 13 positions matching TRBD2. This CDR3 has 17 residues. The V and J ends lost 3 bases and 0 bases, in that order; junction bases with no gene match: 6. CDR1 and CDR2 from the germline V gene are SGHTS and YDEGEE. This CDR3 reads CASSSGLAGASSYEQYV. The CDR3 DNA is TGTGCCAGCAGCTCCGGACTAGCGGGGGCCAGCTCCTACGAGCAGTACGTC.

This clonotype was observed many times. The V gene is TRBV24-1, the J gene TRBJ2-7; no reliable D call. Trimming took off 9 bases at V and 4 bases at J, with 21 bases between the two ends. The CDR3 has 15 amino acids. Germline V gene data show CDR1 as KGHDR and CDR2 as SFDVKD. The CDR3 sequence is CATAGFQVLPYEQYF. The CDR3 DNA is TGTGCCACCGCTGGGTTTCAGGTTCTACCTTACGAGCAGTACTTC.

This chain links TRBV5-4 with TRBJ1-4; D might be TRBD1 (6 bases). The CDR3 loop spans 13 amino acids. Germline-derived CDR1 and CDR2 are SGHNT and YYREEE (reference sequence). V lost 1 base to trimming and J lost 13 bases, with 14 bases between them. CDR3 sequence (DNA): TGTGCCAGCAGCTTGCGTGAGGGGGAGAGACTGTTTTTT. It yields the protein CASSLREGERLFF. The whole variable domain, remainder taken from reference TRBV5-4 and TRBJ1-4, is ETGVTQSPTHLIKTRGQQVTLRCSSQSGHNTVSWYQQALGQGPQFIFQYYREEENGRGNFPPRFSGLQFPNYSSELNVNALELDDSALYLCASSLREGERLFFGSGTQLSVL.

This clonotype occurred many times. The rearrangement uses TRBV7-2 and TRBJ2-7; no definite D call. With 3 bases removed from V and 1 base from J, the gap between germline ends came to 7 bases. This CDR3 comprises 13 residues. CDR1 SGHTA and CDR2 FQGNSA come from the germline V gene. CDR3 DNA sequence: TGTGCCAGCAGCTTGTACCAGTCCTACGAGCAGTACTTC. Translating gives CASSLYQSYEQYF.

With respect to this clonotype: This may be a read error, as it is one base from a much larger clone. The CDR3 DNA is TGTGCCACCAGTGATTTCGCCCAAGAGACCCAGAACTTC. Translation gives CATSDFAQETQNF. J is TRBJ2-5 and V is TRBV24-1, with D hard to call. There are 13 residues in the CDR3. CDR1 and CDR2 (germline): KGHDR, SFDVKD.

At least ten counts were recorded for this clonotype. This chain connects TRBV29-1 to TRBJ1-1; D call uncertain. Germline V lookup: CDR1 SQVTM, CDR2 ANQGSEA. This CDR3 has 13 residues. V was cut by 5 bases and J by 1 base, with 11 bases left in between. CDR3 in DNA: TGCAGCGTTTGGGTCCCAGAGAACACTGAAGCTTTCTTT. This sequence encodes CSVWVPENTEAFF.

This clonotype has a count of ten or more. The chain joins TRBV4-3 to TRBJ2-1; D remains ambiguous. The CDR3 is 15 residues long. CDR1 is LGHNA, CDR2 YSLEER, per germline. V lost 1 base and J 6 bases, leaving 13 bases between the germline ends. In nucleotides, the CDR3 is TGCGCCAGCAGCCAAGTTTCTAAACCTCTCAATGAGCAGTTCTTC. Encoded protein: CASSQVSKPLNEQFF.

This clonotype was observed many times. The rearrangement uses TRBV7-3 and TRBJ2-3; TRBD2 matches at 9 bases. The CDR3 loop spans 17 amino acids. Germline trimming cut 2 bases from V and 3 bases from J; bases unmatched to any gene: 9. The germline V gene encodes CDR1 SGHTA and CDR2 FQGTGA. DNA for the CDR3: TGTGCCAGCAGCTTATTAGGGGGCGGGGGGGATACAGATACGCAGTATTTT. This translates into CASSLLGGGGDTDTQYF.

This clonotype was recorded at least ten times. This chain joins TRBV10-3 and TRBJ2-1, with TRBD2 matching over 11 bases. The V gene's germline CDR1 is ENHRY and CDR2 SYGVKD. J gave up 8 bases and V 4 bases, and 13 bases lay outside the gene matches. The CDR3 spans 17 residues. The CDR3 here is CAISAPSSSGGIYEQFF. CDR3 nucleotide sequence: TGTGCCATCAGTGCCCCCAGCTCTAGCGGGGGGATATATGAGCAGTTCTTC.

The chain uses TRBV7-9 and TRBJ1-5; the D gene is possibly TRBD1 (5 bases). The CDR3 is 13 residues long. V lost 4 bases and J 4 bases, leaving 8 bases between the germline ends. CDR1 is SEHNR and CDR2 is FQNEAQ in the germline V gene (reference sequence). CDR3 sequence (DNA): TGTGCCAGCAGCTGGGGGGGGAATCAGCCCCAGCATTTT. Amino acids: CASSWGGNQPQHF.

This clonotype appeared many times. The V gene is TRBV29-1, the J gene TRBJ2-5; D is perhaps TRBD1 or TRBD2 (6 bases each). With 0 bases removed from V and 3 bases from J, the gap between germline ends came to 11 bases. Germline-derived CDR1 and CDR2 are SQVTM and ANQGSEA. The CDR3 consists of 14 residues. CDR3 residues: CSVEEWGAEETQYF. The DNA for the CDR3 is TGCAGCGTTGAAGAATGGGGGGCCGAAGAGACCCAGTACTTC.

This clonotype was observed many times. The gene calls are TRBV7-3 and TRBJ1-1; tentatively, D is TRBD1 (5 bases). Per the germline V gene, CDR1 is SGHTA and CDR2 is FQGTGA. The CDR3 is made up of 14 amino acids. The ends were cut back, 5 bases at V and 5 bases at J, with 15 bases in the middle. CDR3: CASSPHMGGTEAFF. In DNA form, the CDR3 reads TGTGCCAGCAGCCCTCATATGGGGGGAACTGAAGCTTTCTTT.

V usage is TRBV4-3 and J usage is TRBJ2-5; 10 bases fit TRBD1. The CDR3 is made up of 18 amino acids. Germline CDR1 reads LGHNA; CDR2 reads YSLEER. V lost 1 base to trimming and J lost 2 bases; unmatched junction nucleotides: 10. The CDR3 nucleotides read TGCGCCAGCAGCCAAGGTGGGCCGGGACAGGGGACTCAAGAGACCCAGTACTTC. Its protein is CASSQGGPGQGTQETQYF.

This clonotype showed up many times. The chain joins TRBV6-1 to TRBJ2-7, with D possibly TRBD1 on 6 matching bases. Per germline, CDR1 MNHNS and CDR2 SASEGT. Trimming shortened V by 6 bases and J by 3 bases, and 12 bases separated the two germline ends. The CDR3 is 13 residues long. The CDR3 nucleotides read TGTGCCAGCAGAGCCAGGGACAACTACGAGCAGTACGTC. Encoded protein: CASRARDNYEQYV.

Note on this clonotype: Being one base from a much bigger clone, this may be a read error. As the CDR3 is not closed by the conserved phenylalanine or tryptophan, this likely results from a read error. This rearrangement joins TRBV7-6 to TRBJ2-2; D call uncertain. The CDR3 sequence is 15 residues long. In germline, CDR1 is SGHVS, CDR2 FNYEAQ. Trimming shortened V by 8 bases and J by 1 base, and 14 bases separated the two germline ends. DNA for the CDR3: TGTGCCAGCCGATCCCCTTGGGGGAACACCGGGGAGCTGTTTCTT. Translating it yields CASRSPWGNTGELFL.

This clonotype was recorded at least ten times. The rearrangement links TRBV5-1 to TRBJ2-7; D is possibly TRBD1 (6 bases). This CDR3 has 13 amino acids. Deletions cut 5 bases from V and 4 bases from J, with 13 bases between. The V gene's germline CDR1 is SGHRS and CDR2 YFSETQ. As DNA, the CDR3 is TGCGCCAGCAGTGCCGAAAGGGGGTACGAGCAGTACGTC. Translation: CASSAERGYEQYV.

The chain uses TRBV20-1 and TRBJ2-1, with 8 bases lining up with TRBD2. Trimming removed 1 base from V and 7 bases from J; junction bases left unmatched: 12. CDR1 and CDR2 from the germline V gene are DFQATT and SNEGSKA (reference sequence). The CDR3 has 16 residues. The CDR3 loop reads CSARGTPGGGSNEQFF. The CDR3 bases are TGCAGTGCTAGAGGGACCCCGGGGGGGGGTTCGAATGAGCAGTTCTTC.